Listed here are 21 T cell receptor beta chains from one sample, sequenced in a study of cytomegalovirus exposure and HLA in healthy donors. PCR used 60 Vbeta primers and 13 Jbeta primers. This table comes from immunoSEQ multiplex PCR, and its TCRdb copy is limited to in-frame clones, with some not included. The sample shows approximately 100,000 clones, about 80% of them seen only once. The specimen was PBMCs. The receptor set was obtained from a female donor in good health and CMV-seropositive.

CDR3 in amino acids: CASGLTRGSSSYNEQFF. The CDR3, as DNA: TGTGCTAGTGGTTTGACGCGGGGGTCGAGCTCCTACAATGAGCAGTTCTTC. The chain couples TRBV12-5 to TRBJ2-1, with 7 bases identical to TRBD2. Germline V lookup: CDR1 LGHNT, CDR2 FRNRAP. The CDR3 totals 17 residues. V shed 2 bases, J shed 0 bases, and the junction held 7 bases outside the gene matches.

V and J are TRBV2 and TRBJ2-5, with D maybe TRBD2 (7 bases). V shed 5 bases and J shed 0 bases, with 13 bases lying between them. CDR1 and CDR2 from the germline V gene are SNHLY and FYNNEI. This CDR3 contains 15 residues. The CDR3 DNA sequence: TGTGCCAGCAGTCGGGGGGCGTCTAACCAAGAGACCCAGTACTTC. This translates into CASSRGASNQETQYF. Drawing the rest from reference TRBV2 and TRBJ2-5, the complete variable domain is EPEVTQTPSHQVTQMGQEVILRCVPISNHLYFYWYRQILGQKVEFLVSFYNNEISEKSEIFDDQFSVERPDGSNFTLKIRSTKLEDSAMYFCASSRGASNQETQYFGPGTRLLVL.

The CDR3 nucleotides read TGTGCCAGCAGCTGGACAGGGACGGGGCCCTACGAGCAGTACTTC. Translating it yields CASSWTGTGPYEQYF. V is TRBV7-2 and J is TRBJ2-5, with TRBD1 matching over 8 bases. Judging by the DNA end, TRBJ2-7 fits better; the J call may be wrong. This CDR3 comprises 15 residues. Germline loops: CDR1 SGHTA, CDR2 FQGNSA.

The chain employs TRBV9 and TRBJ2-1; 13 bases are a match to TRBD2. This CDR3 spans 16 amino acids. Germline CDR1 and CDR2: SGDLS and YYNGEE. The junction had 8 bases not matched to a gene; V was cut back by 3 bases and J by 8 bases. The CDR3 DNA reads TGTGCCAGCAGCGGAGAGGGACTAGCGGGGTCGGATGAGCAGTTCTTC. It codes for CASSGEGLAGSDEQFF.

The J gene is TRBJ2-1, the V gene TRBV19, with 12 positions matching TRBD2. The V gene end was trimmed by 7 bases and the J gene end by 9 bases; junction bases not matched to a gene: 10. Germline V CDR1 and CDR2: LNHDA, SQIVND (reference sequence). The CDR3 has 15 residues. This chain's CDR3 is CASKTSGGGGGEQFF. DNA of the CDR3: TGTGCCAGTAAGACTAGCGGGGGCGGCGGGGGTGAGCAGTTCTTC.

CDR3 loop: CASSFDWNTGELFF. CDR3 sequence (DNA): TGTGCCAGCAGCTTTGACTGGAACACCGGGGAGCTGTTTTTT. V and J are TRBV5-5 and TRBJ2-2; unclear D gene. Germline-derived CDR1 and CDR2 are SGHKS and YYEKEE (reference sequence). Trimming cost V 2 bases and J 1 base, with 6 bases left between them. The CDR3 consists of 14 residues.

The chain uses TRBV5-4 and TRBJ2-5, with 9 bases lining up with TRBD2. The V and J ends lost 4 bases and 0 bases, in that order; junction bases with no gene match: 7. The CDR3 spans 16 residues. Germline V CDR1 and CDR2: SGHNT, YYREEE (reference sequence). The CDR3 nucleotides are TGTGCCAGCAGCCCCTCTAGCGGGGTGTACCAAGAGACCCAGTACTTC. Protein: CASSPSSGVYQETQYF.

CDR3 nucleotides: TGTGCCACCTCGCGGGGAGGGGGGAACACTGAAGCTTTCTTT. Its protein product is CATSRGGGNTEAFF. The rearrangement joins TRBV2 to TRBJ1-1; D is perhaps TRBD1 (6 bases). The CDR3 totals 14 residues. CDR1 and CDR2 from the germline V gene are SNHLY and FYNNEI. Trimming took off 10 bases at V and 1 base at J, with 16 bases between the two ends.

CDR3 region: CASSFRQGDYGYTF. The CDR3 DNA sequence: TGTGCCAGCAGCTTTAGACAGGGAGACTATGGCTACACCTTC. J is TRBJ1-2 and V is TRBV5-5, with 7 bases matching TRBD1. The length of the CDR3 is 14 residues. Per germline, CDR1 SGHKS and CDR2 YYEKEE (reference sequence). J lost 3 bases, V lost 2 bases, and 4 bases had no gene match.

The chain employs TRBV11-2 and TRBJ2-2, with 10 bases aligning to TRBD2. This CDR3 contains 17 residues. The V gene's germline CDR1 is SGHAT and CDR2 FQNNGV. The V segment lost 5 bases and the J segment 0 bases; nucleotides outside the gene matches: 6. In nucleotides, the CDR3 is TGTGCCAGCAGCCTCATAGCGGGAGGCTCGAACACCGGGGAGCTGTTTTTT. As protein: CASSLIAGGSNTGELFF.

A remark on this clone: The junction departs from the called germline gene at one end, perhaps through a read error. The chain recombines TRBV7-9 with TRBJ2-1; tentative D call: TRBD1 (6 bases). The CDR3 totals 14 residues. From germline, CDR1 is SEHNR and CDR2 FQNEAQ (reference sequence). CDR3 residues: CSSSPDRIYNEQFF. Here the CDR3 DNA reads TGTTCCAGCAGCCCCGACAGGATTTACAATGAGCAGTTCTTC.

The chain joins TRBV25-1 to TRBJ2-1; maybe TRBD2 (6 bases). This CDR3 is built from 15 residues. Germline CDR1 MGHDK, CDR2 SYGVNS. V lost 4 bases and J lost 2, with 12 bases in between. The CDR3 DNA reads TGTGCCAGCAGTGGGGGGGTAGCGGCCTACAATGAGCAGTTCTTC. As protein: CASSGGVAAYNEQFF.

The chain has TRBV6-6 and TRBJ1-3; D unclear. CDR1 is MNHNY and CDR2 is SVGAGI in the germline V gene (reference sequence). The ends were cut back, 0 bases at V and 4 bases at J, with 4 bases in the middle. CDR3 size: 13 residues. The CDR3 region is CASSYSRGNTIYF. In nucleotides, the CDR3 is TGTGCCAGCAGTTACTCGCGCGGAAACACCATATATTTT.

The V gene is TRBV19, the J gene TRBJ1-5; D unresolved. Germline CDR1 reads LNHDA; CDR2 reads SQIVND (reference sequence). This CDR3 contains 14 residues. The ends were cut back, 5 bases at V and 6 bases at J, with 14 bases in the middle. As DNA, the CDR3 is TGTGCCAGTAGTTTTGTCCTGGAGGCTCAGCCCCAGCATTTT. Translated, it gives CASSFVLEAQPQHF.

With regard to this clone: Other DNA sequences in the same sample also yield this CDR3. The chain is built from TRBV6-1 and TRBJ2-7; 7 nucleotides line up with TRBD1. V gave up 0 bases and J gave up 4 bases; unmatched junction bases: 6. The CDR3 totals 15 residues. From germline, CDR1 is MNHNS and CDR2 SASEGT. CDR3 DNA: TGTGCCAGCAGTGAAGCGCCCACAGGGGCTTACGAGCAGTACTTC. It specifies CASSEAPTGAYEQYF.

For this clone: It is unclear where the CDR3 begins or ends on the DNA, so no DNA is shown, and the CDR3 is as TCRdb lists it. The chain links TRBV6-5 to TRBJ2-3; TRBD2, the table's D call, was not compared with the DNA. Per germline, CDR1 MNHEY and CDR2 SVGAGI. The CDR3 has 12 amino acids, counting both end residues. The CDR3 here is CASSTSGGTQYF.

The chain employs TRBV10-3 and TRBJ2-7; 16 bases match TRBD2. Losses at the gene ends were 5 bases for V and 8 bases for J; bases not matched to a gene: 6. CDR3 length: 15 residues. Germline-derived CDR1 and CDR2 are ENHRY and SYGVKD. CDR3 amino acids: CAISQGLAGGPKQYF. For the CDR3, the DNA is TGTGCCATCAGTCAGGGACTAGCGGGAGGGCCGAAGCAGTACTTC.

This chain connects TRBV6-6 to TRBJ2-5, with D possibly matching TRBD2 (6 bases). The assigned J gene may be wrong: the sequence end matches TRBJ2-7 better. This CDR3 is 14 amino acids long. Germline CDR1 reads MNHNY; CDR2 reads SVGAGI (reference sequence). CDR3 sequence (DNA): TGTGCCAGCACCGACGGGGGTCTGAGGGACGAGCAGTACTTC. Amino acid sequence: CASTDGGLRDEQYF.

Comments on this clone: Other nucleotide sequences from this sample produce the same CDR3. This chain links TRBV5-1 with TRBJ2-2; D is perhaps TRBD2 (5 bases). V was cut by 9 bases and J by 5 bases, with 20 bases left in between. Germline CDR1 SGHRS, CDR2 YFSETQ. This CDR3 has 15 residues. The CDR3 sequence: CATRGYAGGTGELFF. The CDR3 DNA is TGCGCCACCCGAGGGTACGCAGGTGGGACCGGGGAGCTGTTTTTT.

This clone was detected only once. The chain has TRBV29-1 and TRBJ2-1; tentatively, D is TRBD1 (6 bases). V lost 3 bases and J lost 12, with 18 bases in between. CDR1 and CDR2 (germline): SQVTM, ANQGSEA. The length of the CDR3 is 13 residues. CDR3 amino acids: CSVEGTGQSGQFF. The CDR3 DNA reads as TGCAGCGTTGAGGGCACCGGACAGTCTGGGCAGTTCTTC.

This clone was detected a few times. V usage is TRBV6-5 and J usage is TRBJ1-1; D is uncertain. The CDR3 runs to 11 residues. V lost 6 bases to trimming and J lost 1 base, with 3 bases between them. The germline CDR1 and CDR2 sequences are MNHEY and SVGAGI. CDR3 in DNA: TGTGCCAGCAGACAGAACACTGAAGCTTTCTTT. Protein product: CASRQNTEAFF.